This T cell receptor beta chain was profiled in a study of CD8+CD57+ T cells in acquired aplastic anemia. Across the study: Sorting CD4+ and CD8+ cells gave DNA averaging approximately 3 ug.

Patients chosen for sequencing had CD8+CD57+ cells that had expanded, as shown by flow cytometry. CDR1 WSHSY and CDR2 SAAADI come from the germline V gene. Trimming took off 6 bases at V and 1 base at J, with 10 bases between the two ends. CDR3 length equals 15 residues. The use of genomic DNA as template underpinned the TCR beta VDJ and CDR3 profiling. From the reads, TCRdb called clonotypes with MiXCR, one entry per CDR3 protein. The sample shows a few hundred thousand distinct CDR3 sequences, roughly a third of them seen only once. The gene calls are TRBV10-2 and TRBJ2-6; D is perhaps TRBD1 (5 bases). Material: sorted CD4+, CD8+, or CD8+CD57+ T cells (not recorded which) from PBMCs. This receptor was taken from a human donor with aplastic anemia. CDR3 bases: TGCGCCAGCAGCACAGGCCTGTCTGGGGCCAACGTCCTGACTTTC. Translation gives CASSTGLSGANVLTF.